This TCR beta chain was observed in a study of response to subunit inactivated influenza vaccine. Findings of the study overall: With each seasonal influenza vaccination, the authors suggested, few new T cells are recruited.

TCRdb re-called the RT-PCR reads through MiXCR, storing one row per CDR3 protein. The data contain a few hundred thousand distinct CDR3 sequences, 13% to 15% of them singletons. The CDR3 extends over 14 amino acids. The ends lost 5 bases at V and 3 bases at J; junction bases unmatched: 2. Germline values: CDR1 MNHNS, CDR2 SASEGT. In the case of this clonotype: What it recognizes is unknown.

The chain has TRBV6-1 and TRBJ2-2, with 8 bases identical to TRBD2. This clonotype was obtained from a middle-aged man who received an inactivated influenza vaccine. The starting material was PBMCs from blood, obtained roughly 12 days after vaccination. The CDR3 sequence is CASSRAGDTGELFF. As DNA, the CDR3 is TGTGCCAGCAGTCGAGCGGGGGACACCGGGGAGCTGTTTTTT.